Below are 25 T cell receptor beta chains sequenced from a single sample in a study of cytomegalovirus exposure and HLA in healthy donors. The PCR employed 60 Vbeta primers together with 13 Jbeta primers. Sequencing used immunoSEQ multiplex PCR; TCRdb keeps in-frame clones, though not all of them. This listing includes about 200,000 clones. The sample taken for sequencing was PBMCs. The receptors stem from a boy aged 5-17 years in good health and CMV-seronegative.

The J gene is TRBJ1-4, the V gene TRBV30; 8 positions agree with TRBD1. V lost 8 bases and J lost 7; bases outside the gene matches: 6. CDR3 length equals 12 residues. From germline, CDR1 is GTSNPN and CDR2 SVGIG (reference sequence). CDR3 bases: TGTGCCGGGACCGGGACAGGTGAAAAACTGTTTTTT. Residues: CAGTGTGEKLFF. Complete variable domain (other parts from reference TRBV30 and TRBJ1-4): SQTIHQWPATLVQPVGSPLSLECTVEGTSNPNLYWYRQAAGRGLQLLFYSVGIGQISSEVPQNLSASRPQDRQFILSSKKLLLSDSGFYLCAGTGTGEKLFFGSGTQLSVL.

Turning to this clone: Other nucleotide sequences in the sample specify the same CDR3. The chain combines TRBV25-1 with TRBJ1-1; D is possibly TRBD1 (6 bases). Germline CDR1 is MGHDK and CDR2 is SYGVNS. V shed 5 bases and J shed 5 bases, with 12 bases lying between them. The CDR3 has 13 amino acids. DNA for the CDR3: TGTGCCAGCAGTCAGGGGATGTGGACTGAAGCTTTCTTT. Translation gives CASSQGMWTEAFF. Variable domain in full (rest from reference TRBV25-1 and TRBJ1-1): EADIYQTPRYLVIGTGKKITLECSQTMGHDKMYWYQQDPGMELHLIHYSYGVNSTEKGDLSSESTVSRIRTEHFPLTLESARPSHTSQYLCASSQGMWTEAFFGQGTRLTVV.

This chain connects TRBV29-1 to TRBJ2-3, with D perhaps matching TRBD2 (6 bases). The CDR3 sequence is 14 residues long. The germline CDR1 and CDR2 sequences are SQVTM and ANQGSEA. Trimming removed 6 bases at V and 0 bases at J, with 13 bases between. In DNA form, the CDR3 reads TGCAGCGTCGCGGGACCCCGGAGCACAGATACGCAGTATTTT. This translates into CSVAGPRSTDTQYF.

The J gene is TRBJ2-4, the V gene TRBV6-5; perhaps TRBD2 as D (7 bases). The CDR3 runs 15 residues. Per germline, CDR1 MNHEY and CDR2 SVGAGI. The V and J ends lost 0 bases and 6 bases respectively, with 12 bases between them. CDR3 bases: TGTGCCAGCAGTTACTCGGCAGGGGAGGGAAACATTCAGTACTTC. The encoded protein is CASSYSAGEGNIQYF.

V usage is TRBV15 and J usage is TRBJ2-3, with TRBD2 matching 9 bases. Trimming removed 11 bases from V and 3 bases from J; junction bases left unmatched: 12. The CDR3 extends over 15 amino acids. The germline V gene has CDR1 LNHNV and CDR2 YYDKDF (reference sequence). This chain's CDR3 is CASRSQTSGTDTQYF. The CDR3 DNA follows: TGTGCCTCCCGATCACAGACTAGCGGAACAGATACGCAGTATTTT.

For the CDR3, the DNA is TGTGCCAGCAACGAGATGATCTATGGCTACACCTTC. It is translated as CASNEMIYGYTF. This chain links TRBV2 with TRBJ1-2; no definite D call. CDR3 length: 12 amino acids. Germline V gives CDR1 SNHLY, CDR2 FYNNEI. The germline V and J ends were trimmed by 7 bases and 4 bases, with 10 bases remaining between them.

V usage is TRBV7-3 and J usage is TRBJ2-5; a weak D match, TRBD1 (5 bases). This CDR3 contains 15 residues. The ends were cut back, 0 bases at V and 5 bases at J, with 13 bases in the middle. Germline-derived CDR1 and CDR2 are SGHTA and FQGTGA. The CDR3 here is CASSLTGQSGETQYF. The CDR3 DNA sequence: TGTGCCAGCAGCTTAACGGGGCAGTCCGGGGAGACCCAGTACTTC.

The rearrangement joins TRBV5-8 to TRBJ1-1, with no clear D. With 4 bases removed from V and 1 base from J, the gap between germline ends came to 8 bases. The CDR3 is 13 residues long. Germline V gene data show CDR1 as SGHTS and CDR2 as YDEGEE. CDR3 bases: TGTGCCAGCAGCCCCACAGCGAACACTGAAGCTTTCTTT. Translation: CASSPTANTEAFF.

With respect to this clone: Other DNA sequences in this sample translate to the same CDR3. The CDR3 DNA reads as TGTGCCAGCAGTCCTACCGGGCAGGGGGTCACAGATACGCAGTATTTT. It translates to CASSPTGQGVTDTQYF. The chain links TRBV28 to TRBJ2-3; 7 bases are shared with TRBD1. The germline CDR1 and CDR2 sequences are MDHEN and SYDVKM. After removal of 5 bases from V and 2 bases from J, the junction contained 10 bases not matched to a gene. This CDR3 is 16 amino acids long. The complete variable domain, with remaining parts taken from reference TRBV28 and TRBJ2-3, reads DVKVTQSSRYLVKRTGEKVFLECVQDMDHENMFWYRQDPGLGLRLIYFSYDVKMKEKGDIPEGYSVSREKKERFSLILESASTNQTSMYLCASSPTGQGVTDTQYFGPGTRLTVL.

This chain uses TRBV19 with TRBJ1-4; D remains unclear. Germline V gene sequence: CDR1 LNHDA, CDR2 SQIVND (reference sequence). The V end was cut by 3 bases, the J end by 2 bases, with 13 bases between. The CDR3 totals 16 residues. The CDR3 loop is CASSIVDGITNEKLFF. CDR3 in DNA: TGTGCCAGTAGTATTGTTGACGGGATTACTAATGAAAAACTGTTTTTT.

This chain connects TRBV6-5 to TRBJ2-7; 8 nucleotides align to TRBD1. The CDR3 covers 14 residues. Germline CDR1 MNHEY, CDR2 SVGAGI. V dropped 2 bases and J dropped 3; count of bases not matched to a gene: 3. The CDR3 protein is CASSYGDRNYEQYF. The CDR3 DNA reads TGTGCCAGCAGTTACGGGGACAGGAACTACGAGCAGTACTTC.

The chain carries TRBV29-1 and TRBJ1-1; tentatively, D is TRBD1 (6 bases). CDR1 is SQVTM, CDR2 ANQGSEA, per germline. The CDR3 consists of 12 residues. V was pared by 7 bases and J by 4 bases, with 13 bases between. As DNA, the CDR3 is TGCAGCGGATCCGTACAGGGCACTGAAGCTTTCTTT. Its translation: CSGSVQGTEAFF. Looking up the rest from reference TRBV29-1 and TRBJ1-1 gives the full variable domain: SAVISQKPSRDICQRGTSLTIQCQVDSQVTMMFWYRQQPGQSLTLIATANQGSEATYESGFVIDKFPISRPNLTFSTLTVSNMSPEDSSIYLCSGSVQGTEAFFGQGTRLTVV.

The chain carries TRBV2 and TRBJ2-7, with 9 positions matching TRBD2. The CDR3 totals 15 residues. Germline V CDR1 and CDR2: SNHLY, FYNNEI. The V segment lost 5 bases and the J segment 7 bases; nucleotides outside the gene matches: 12. The CDR3 loop is CASSSLAGVPGEQYF. The DNA of the CDR3 is TGTGCCAGCAGTTCCTTAGCGGGGGTCCCCGGGGAGCAGTACTTC.

The genes are TRBV6-5 and TRBJ1-2; 7 nucleotides agree with TRBD1. Germline V gene lookup returns CDR1 MNHEY and CDR2 SVGAGI. This CDR3 is built from 14 residues. The J segment lost 7 bases and the V segment lost 5 bases, leaving 10 bases of the junction unmatched. CDR3 in amino acids: CASSRDTGVGGYTF. The CDR3 region has the DNA TGTGCCAGCAGTCGAGATACAGGGGTCGGTGGCTACACCTTC.

V gene TRBV30 combines with J gene TRBJ1-1; D unresolved. This CDR3 comprises 17 residues. Germline V gene data show CDR1 as GTSNPN and CDR2 as SVGIG (reference sequence). V was shortened by 3 bases and J by 0 bases, with 20 bases between the two germline ends. The CDR3 sequence: CAWSYQNFLVMNTEAFF. The CDR3, as DNA: TGTGCCTGGAGCTATCAAAATTTTTTGGTCATGAACACTGAAGCTTTCTTT.

The chain uses TRBV28 and TRBJ1-4; 9 bases fit TRBD1. The ends lost 5 bases at V and 7 bases at J; junction bases unmatched: 8. Per germline, CDR1 MDHEN and CDR2 SYDVKM. The CDR3 has 15 residues. In DNA form, the CDR3 reads TGTGCCAGCAGTACCCTGACAGGGGGGGTTGAAAAACTGTTTTTT. Protein: CASSTLTGGVEKLFF.

The genes are TRBV9 and TRBJ2-3, with 7 positions matching TRBD2. The germline CDR1 and CDR2 sequences are SGDLS and YYNGEE. With V trimmed by 1 base and J by 1 base, 3 bases remained unmatched. The CDR3 runs 15 residues. The CDR3 protein is CASSVSGVGTDTQYF. CDR3 coding DNA: TGTGCCAGCAGCGTAAGCGGGGTTGGCACAGATACGCAGTATTTT. The variable domain in full, completed from reference TRBV9 and TRBJ2-3, reads DSGVTQTPKHLITATGQRVTLRCSPRSGDLSVYWYQQSLDQGLQFLIQYYNGEERAKGNILERFSAQQFPDLHSELNLSSLELGDSALYFCASSVSGVGTDTQYFGPGTRLTVL.

V is TRBV5-1 and J is TRBJ1-6; a possible D gene is TRBD1 (6 bases). The CDR3 is 16 residues long. V was trimmed by 4 bases and J by 6 bases, leaving 17 bases between them. Germline values: CDR1 SGHRS, CDR2 YFSETQ. Here the CDR3 reads CASSLWTVSSNSPLHF. Here the CDR3 DNA reads TGCGCCAGCAGCCTATGGACAGTCTCAAGTAATTCACCCCTCCACTTT.

J is TRBJ2-7 and V is TRBV4-1; 9 bases map to TRBD1. The length of the CDR3 is 18 residues. Germline trimming cut 0 bases from V and 0 bases from J; bases unmatched to any gene: 9. The germline gives CDR1 MGHRA, CDR2 YSYEKL. CDR3 coding DNA: TGCGCCAGCAGCCAAGAACACAGGGGGCTCCGGCCCTCCTACGAGCAGTACTTC. It is translated as CASSQEHRGLRPSYEQYF.

The chain recombines TRBV5-4 with TRBJ1-5; no firm D call. Per the germline V gene, CDR1 is SGHNT and CDR2 is YYREEE (reference sequence). This CDR3 region has 12 residues. Trimming stripped 3 bases from V and 6 bases from J, with 7 bases between. CDR3 region: CASSSRGQPQHF. The CDR3 DNA reads as TGTGCCAGCAGCTCCCGGGGTCAGCCCCAGCATTTT.

The CDR3 coding sequence is TGTGCCAGCAGTTTAGAGGGTGAAGCTTTCTTT. It yields the protein CASSLEGEAFF. The chain joins TRBV28 to TRBJ1-1, with no clear D. The CDR3 totals 11 residues. Germline-derived CDR1 and CDR2 are MDHEN and SYDVKM. Trimming stripped 2 bases from V and 7 bases from J, with 5 bases between.

This rearrangement joins TRBV19 to TRBJ1-4; the D is unclear. This CDR3 is built from 15 residues. Germline V gene data show CDR1 as LNHDA and CDR2 as SQIVND (reference sequence). V dropped 7 bases and J dropped 2 bases, with 14 bases sitting between them. The CDR3 DNA follows: TGTGCCAGTACCAGAGGCCTTGGGACTAATGAAAAACTGTTTTTT. Translated, it gives CASTRGLGTNEKLFF.

The chain links TRBV7-9 to TRBJ2-3, with D maybe TRBD1 (6 bases). Trimming left V 5 bases short and J 8 bases short, with 20 bases between. The CDR3 contains 15 residues. CDR1 and CDR2 from the germline V gene are SEHNR and FQNEAQ (reference sequence). CDR3 in amino acids: CASSHAGTSPLTQYF. The CDR3 DNA reads TGTGCCAGCAGCCATGCCGGGACATCTCCTCTTACGCAGTATTTT.

V gene TRBV7-8 combines with J gene TRBJ1-1; D unclear. Trimming removed 1 base from V and 1 base from J, with 10 bases in between. Germline-derived CDR1 and CDR2 are SGHVS and FQNEAQ. The CDR3 contains 15 residues. CDR3 in DNA: TGTGCCAGCAGCTTAGTCTTCCCGGGGAACACTGAAGCTTTCTTT. It is translated as CASSLVFPGNTEAFF. Full variable domain (outside the CDR3, taken from reference TRBV7-8 and TRBJ1-1): GAGVSQSPRYKVAKRGQDVALRCDPISGHVSLFWYQQALGQGPEFLTYFQNEAQLDKSGLPSDRFFAERPEGSVSTLKIQRTQQEDSAVYLCASSLVFPGNTEAFFGQGTRLTVV.

This chain joins TRBV11-2 and TRBJ2-7, with TRBD1 matching over 10 bases. V was clipped by 4 bases and J by 2 bases; unmatched bases: 8. The CDR3 covers 16 residues. CDR1 is SGHAT and CDR2 is FQNNGV in the germline V gene. The CDR3 reads CASSSAPGTGAYEQYF. The CDR3 region has the DNA TGTGCCAGCAGCTCCGCACCCGGGACAGGGGCCTACGAGCAGTACTTC.